The source of this TCR beta chain is a study of OX40 agonist ivuxolimab in advanced cancers. The CDR3 is 15 amino acids. CDR1 and CDR2 (germline): MNHNY, SVGAGI (reference sequence). V lost 5 bases and J lost 4; bases outside the gene matches: 8. Method: immunoSEQ multiplex PCR; TCRdb's copy keeps in-frame clones and lacks some. The data show 25,000 to 40,000 clones, with roughly 79% seen just once and roughly a fifth held by the top ten. This TCR was recovered from an adult with an advanced solid tumor such as melanoma, head and neck, liver or kidney cancer. Source: CD4+ or CD8+ T cells sorted from blood, taken in a trial of the OX40 agonist ivuxolimab. V gene TRBV6-6 combines with J gene TRBJ1-5; 7 nucleotides match TRBD1. CDR3 sequence (DNA): TGTGCCAGCAGTGACGCCGGGACAGCTAATCAGCCCCAGCATTTT. This encodes CASSDAGTANQPQHF.